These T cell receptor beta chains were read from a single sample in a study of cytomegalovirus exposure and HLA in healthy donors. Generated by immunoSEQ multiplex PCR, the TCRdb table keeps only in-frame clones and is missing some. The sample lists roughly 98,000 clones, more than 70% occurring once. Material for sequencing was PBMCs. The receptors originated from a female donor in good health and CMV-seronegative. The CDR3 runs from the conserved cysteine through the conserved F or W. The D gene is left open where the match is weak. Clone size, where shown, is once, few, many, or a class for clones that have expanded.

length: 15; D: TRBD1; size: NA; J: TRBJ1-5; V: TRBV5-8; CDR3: CASNPGQGKYQPQHF; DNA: TGTGCCAGCAACCCGGGACAGGGAAAATATCAGCCCCAGCATTTT
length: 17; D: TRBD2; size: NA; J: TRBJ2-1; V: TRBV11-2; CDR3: CASSLGSRTSGNNEQFF; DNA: TGTGCCAGCAGCTTAGGGTCCAGGACTAGCGGAAACAATGAGCAGTTCTTC
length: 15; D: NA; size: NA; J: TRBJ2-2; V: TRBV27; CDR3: CASSPVRRVTGELFF; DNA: TGTGCCAGTTCACCGGTCCGGAGGGTCACCGGGGAGCTGTTTTTT
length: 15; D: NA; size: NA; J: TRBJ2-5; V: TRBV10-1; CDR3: CASRDPLGLLGAQYF; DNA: TGCGCCAGCAGAGACCCACTTGGACTACTGGGGGCCCAGTACTTC
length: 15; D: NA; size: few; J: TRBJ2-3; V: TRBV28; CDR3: CASSSSTRVTDTQYF; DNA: TGTGCCAGCAGTTCTTCCACTCGAGTCACAGATACGCAGTATTTT
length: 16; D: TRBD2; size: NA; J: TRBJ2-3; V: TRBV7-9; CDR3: CASSKLAGESTDTQYF; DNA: TGTGCCAGCAGCAAACTAGCGGGAGAGAGCACAGATACGCAGTATTTT
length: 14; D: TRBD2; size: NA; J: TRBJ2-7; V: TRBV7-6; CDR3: CASSAAGALNEQYF; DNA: TGTGCCAGCAGCGCAGCGGGAGCTCTAAACGAGCAGTACTTC
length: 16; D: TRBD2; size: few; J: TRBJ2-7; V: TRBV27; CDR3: CASSYPGLAGIGAQYF; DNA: TGTGCCAGCAGTTACCCGGGACTAGCGGGAATAGGGGCGCAGTACTTC
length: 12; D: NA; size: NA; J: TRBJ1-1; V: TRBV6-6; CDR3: CASSPPQAADFF; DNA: TGTGCCAGCAGCCCCCCCCAAGCCGCCGATTTTTTT
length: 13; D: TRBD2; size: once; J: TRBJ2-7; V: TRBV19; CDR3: CASSLAGGYEQYF; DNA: TGTGCCAGTAGTCTAGCGGGAGGATACGAGCAGTACTTC
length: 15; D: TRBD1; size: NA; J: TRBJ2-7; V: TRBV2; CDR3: CASSDTDRGSYEQYF; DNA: TGTGCCAGCAGTGATACCGACAGGGGATCCTACGAGCAGTACTTC
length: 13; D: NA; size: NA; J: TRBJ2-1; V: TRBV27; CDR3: CASSLSSVNEQFF; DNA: TGTGCCAGCAGTTTATCTTCGGTAAATGAGCAGTTCTTC
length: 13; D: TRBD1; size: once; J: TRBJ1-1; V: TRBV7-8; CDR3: CASSRDSNTEAFF; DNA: TGTGCCAGCAGCCGGGACAGTAACACTGAAGCTTTCTTT
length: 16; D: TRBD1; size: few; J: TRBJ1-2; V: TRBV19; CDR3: CASSMARGRTYLIYTF; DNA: TGTGCCAGTAGTATGGCCAGGGGGCGGACCTATTTGATTTACACCTTC
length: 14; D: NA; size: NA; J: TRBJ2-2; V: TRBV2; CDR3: CASSGQGNTGELFF; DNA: TGTGCCAGTTCGGGACAAGGGAACACCGGGGAGCTGTTTTTT